This TCR beta chain is from a study of blood T cell repertoires in COVID-19. About the study: Acute-phase and convalescent COVID-19 samples originated in the United States, Italy and Spain. Nucleic acid was either cDNA or gDNA, and it came from T cells, B-cell-depleted T cells, or PBMCs.

Trimming cost V 10 bases and J 4 bases, with 10 bases left between them. The CDR3 runs to 11 residues. Germline V gene data show CDR1 as MDHEN and CDR2 as SYDVKM. Ten or more counts support this clone. In Seattle, patients joined the study during active infection and were tracked longitudinally. How the authors handled the data: Estimated nucleated cell counts came from reference gene primer amplification. TCRdb keeps only in-frame clones here, not all; method: immunoSEQ multiplex PCR. The DNA was the basis for D and trimming; V, J and clone size are from that table. Among fewer than 350,000 clones listed, 80% to 90% were seen once.

The sequenced sample was peripheral blood. The chain uses TRBV28 and TRBJ2-5; D gene unclear. The TCR was taken from a woman aged 70-85 years with COVID-19, enrolled during active disease. The CDR3 protein is CATSLVETQYF. CDR3 nucleotides: TGTGCCACGAGCTTAGTAGAGACCCAGTACTTC.